This TCR beta chain came from a study of shared clonotypes between healthy human individuals. The input for sorted-subset replicate PCRs was roughly 180 ng DNA, about 29,000 T cell genomes. Profiling relied on immunoSEQ multiplex PCR, and the TCRdb table lists in-frame clones only, not all of them. The data contain hundreds of thousands of clones, 95% to 96% of them seen just once; the ten biggest clones take up roughly 0.1%. CD45RO-negative, CCR7-positively selected cells formed the naive CD8 fraction, excluding terminally differentiated effector memory CD45RA+ cells. Germline V gene lookup returns CDR1 LNHDA and CDR2 SQIVND (reference sequence). Unmatched junction bases numbered 6, after V lost 1 base and J lost 7 bases. The CDR3 has 15 amino acids.

The source of this sequence is a woman aged 30 to 39 in good health. The rearrangement uses TRBV19 and TRBJ2-1; 8 bases align to TRBD2. What was sequenced was naive CD8+ T cells sorted from blood. CDR3 amino acids: CASSIGAGVRNEQFF. The CDR3 DNA reads TGTGCCAGTAGTATAGGAGCGGGAGTCCGGAATGAGCAGTTCTTC.